The table lists the clone carrying this TCR beta chain with a count of one. This sample was included in a study of T cell responses to AZD1222 COVID-19 vaccine. The repertoire was sequenced with immunoSEQ multiplex PCR; TCRdb's copy has only in-frame clones and lacks some. This sample has around 95,000 clones; about 88% occur once, and the top ten carry 1.8%. The CDR3 length is 15 residues. CDR1 is MNHEY and CDR2 is SVGEGT in the germline V gene. The ends were cut back, 2 bases at V and 6 bases at J, with 16 bases in the middle. The rearrangement links TRBV6-2 or TRBV6-3 to TRBJ1-2, with D uncertain. Sequencing used peripheral blood, obtained on day 0 of AZD1222 vaccination. The receptor's source is an adult in good health. As DNA, the CDR3 is TGTGCCAGCAGTTACCCTCGGGAACCCCCTGATGGCTACACCTTC. It translates to CASSYPREPPDGYTF.